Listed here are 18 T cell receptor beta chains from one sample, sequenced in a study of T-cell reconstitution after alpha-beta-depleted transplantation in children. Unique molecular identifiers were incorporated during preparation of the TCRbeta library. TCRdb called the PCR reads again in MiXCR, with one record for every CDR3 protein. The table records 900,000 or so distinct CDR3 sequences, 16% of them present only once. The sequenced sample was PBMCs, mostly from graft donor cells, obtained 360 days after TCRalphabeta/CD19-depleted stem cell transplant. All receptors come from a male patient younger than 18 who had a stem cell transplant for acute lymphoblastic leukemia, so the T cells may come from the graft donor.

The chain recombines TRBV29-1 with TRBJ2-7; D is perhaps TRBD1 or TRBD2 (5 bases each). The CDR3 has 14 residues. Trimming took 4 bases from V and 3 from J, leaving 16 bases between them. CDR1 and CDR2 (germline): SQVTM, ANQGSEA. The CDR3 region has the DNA TGCAGCGTTGGTCGAGGGGCAGGATTCTACGAGCAGTACTTC. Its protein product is CSVGRGAGFYEQYF.

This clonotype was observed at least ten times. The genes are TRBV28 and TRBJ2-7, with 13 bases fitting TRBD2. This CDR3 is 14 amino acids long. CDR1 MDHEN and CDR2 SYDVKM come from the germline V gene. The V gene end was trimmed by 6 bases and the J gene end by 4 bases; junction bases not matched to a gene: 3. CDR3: CASRRLAGGYEQYF. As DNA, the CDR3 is TGTGCCAGCAGGCGACTAGCGGGAGGTTACGAGCAGTACTTC.

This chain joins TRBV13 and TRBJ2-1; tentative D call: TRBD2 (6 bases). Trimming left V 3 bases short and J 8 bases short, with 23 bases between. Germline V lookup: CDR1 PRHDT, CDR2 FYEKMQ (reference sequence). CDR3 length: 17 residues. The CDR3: CASSFLTSMGKFDEQFF. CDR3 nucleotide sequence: TGTGCCAGCAGCTTCCTCACTAGCATGGGCAAGTTCGATGAGCAGTTCTTC.

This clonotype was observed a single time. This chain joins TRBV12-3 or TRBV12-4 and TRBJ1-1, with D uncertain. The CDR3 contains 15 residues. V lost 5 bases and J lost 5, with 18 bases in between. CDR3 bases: TGTGCCAGCAGTATTCGCAGGTCGTTGGGGACTGAAGCTTTCTTT. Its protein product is CASSIRRSLGTEAFF.

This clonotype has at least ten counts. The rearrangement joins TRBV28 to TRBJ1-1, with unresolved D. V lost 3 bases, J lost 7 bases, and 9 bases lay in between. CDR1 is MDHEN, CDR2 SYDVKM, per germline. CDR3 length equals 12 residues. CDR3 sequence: CASSLLHDEAFF. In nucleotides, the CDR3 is TGTGCCAGCAGTTTGTTACATGATGAAGCTTTCTTT.

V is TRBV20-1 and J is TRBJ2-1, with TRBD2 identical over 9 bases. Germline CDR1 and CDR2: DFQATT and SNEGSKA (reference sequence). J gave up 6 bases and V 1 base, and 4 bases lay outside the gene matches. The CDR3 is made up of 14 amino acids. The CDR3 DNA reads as TGCAGTGCTAGAGGCGGCGGGAGGGCCAATGAGCAGTTCTTC. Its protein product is CSARGGGRANEQFF.

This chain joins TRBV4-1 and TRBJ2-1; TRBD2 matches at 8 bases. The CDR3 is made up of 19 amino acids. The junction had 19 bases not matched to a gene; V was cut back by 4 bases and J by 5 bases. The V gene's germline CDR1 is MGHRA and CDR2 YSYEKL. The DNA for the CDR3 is TGCGCCAGCAGCCCCTACCTGGTAGCGACTAGCGTTATCCACAATGAGCAGTTCTTC. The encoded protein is CASSPYLVATSVIHNEQFF.

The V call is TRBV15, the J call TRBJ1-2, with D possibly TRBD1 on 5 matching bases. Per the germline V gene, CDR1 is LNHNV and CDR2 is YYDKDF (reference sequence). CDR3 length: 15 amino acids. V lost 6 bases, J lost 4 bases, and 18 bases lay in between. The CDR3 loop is CATRGRDRGLYGYTF. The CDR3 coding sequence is TGTGCCACCAGGGGTCGGGACCGCGGCCTCTATGGCTACACCTTC.

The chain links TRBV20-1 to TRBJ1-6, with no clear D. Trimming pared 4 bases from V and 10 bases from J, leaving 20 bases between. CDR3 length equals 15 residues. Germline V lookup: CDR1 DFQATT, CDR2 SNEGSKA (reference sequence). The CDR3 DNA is TGCAGTGCTATTGAGGGAAGGGCCTGGGAATCACCCCTCCACTTT. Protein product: CSAIEGRAWESPLHF.

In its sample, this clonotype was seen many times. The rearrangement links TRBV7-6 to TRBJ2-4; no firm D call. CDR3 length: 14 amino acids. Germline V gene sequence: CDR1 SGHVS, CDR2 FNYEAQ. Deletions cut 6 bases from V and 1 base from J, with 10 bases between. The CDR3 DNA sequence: TGTGCCAGCAGTTTGCTGGGGGCCAAAAACATTCAGTACTTC. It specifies CASSLLGAKNIQYF.

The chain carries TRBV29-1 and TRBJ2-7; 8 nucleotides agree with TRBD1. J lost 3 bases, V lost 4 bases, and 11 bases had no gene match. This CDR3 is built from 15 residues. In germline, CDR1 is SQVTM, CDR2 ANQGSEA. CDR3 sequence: CSVVFRGRSLYEQYF. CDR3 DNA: TGCAGCGTTGTTTTCAGGGGGCGGTCCCTCTACGAGCAGTACTTC.

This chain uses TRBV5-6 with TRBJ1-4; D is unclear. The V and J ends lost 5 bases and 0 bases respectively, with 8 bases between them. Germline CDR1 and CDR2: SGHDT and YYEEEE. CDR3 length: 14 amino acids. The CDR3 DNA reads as TGTGCCAGCAGTATTAGTGCAACTAATGAAAAACTGTTTTTT. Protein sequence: CASSISATNEKLFF.

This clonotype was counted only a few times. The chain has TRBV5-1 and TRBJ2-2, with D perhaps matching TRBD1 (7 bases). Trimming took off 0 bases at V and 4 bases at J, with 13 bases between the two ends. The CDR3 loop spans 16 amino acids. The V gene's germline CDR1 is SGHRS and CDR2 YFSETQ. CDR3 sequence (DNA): TGCGCCAGCAGCTTGGTGGCAGGGGGGAGCACCGGGGAGCTGTTTTTT. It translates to CASSLVAGGSTGELFF.

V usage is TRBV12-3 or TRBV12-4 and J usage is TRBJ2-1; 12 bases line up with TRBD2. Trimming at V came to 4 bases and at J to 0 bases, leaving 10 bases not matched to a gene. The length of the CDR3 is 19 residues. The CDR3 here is CASSSGRTSGKPSYNEQFF. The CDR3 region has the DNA TGTGCCAGCAGTTCCGGAAGGACTAGCGGGAAACCCTCCTACAATGAGCAGTTCTTC.

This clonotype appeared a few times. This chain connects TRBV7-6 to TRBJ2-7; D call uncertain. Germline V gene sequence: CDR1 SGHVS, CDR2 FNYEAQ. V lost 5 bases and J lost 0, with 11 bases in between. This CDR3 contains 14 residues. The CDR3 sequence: CASSADGVSYEQYF. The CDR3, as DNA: TGTGCCAGCAGCGCGGACGGTGTCTCCTACGAGCAGTACTTC.

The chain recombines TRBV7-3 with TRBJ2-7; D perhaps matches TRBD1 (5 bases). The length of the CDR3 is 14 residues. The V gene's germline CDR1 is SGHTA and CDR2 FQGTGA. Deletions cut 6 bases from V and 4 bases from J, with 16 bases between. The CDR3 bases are TGTGCCAGCAGTCGTCAGGCAGGGCGGTACGAGCAGTACTTC. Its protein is CASSRQAGRYEQYF.

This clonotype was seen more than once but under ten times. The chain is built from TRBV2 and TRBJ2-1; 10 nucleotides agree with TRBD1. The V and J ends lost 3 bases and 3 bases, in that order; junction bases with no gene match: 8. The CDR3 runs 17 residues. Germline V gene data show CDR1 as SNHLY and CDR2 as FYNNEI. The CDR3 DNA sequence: TGTGCCAGCAGTGAGGGACAGGGGCCTTTCCTCTACAATGAGCAGTTCTTC. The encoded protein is CASSEGQGPFLYNEQFF.

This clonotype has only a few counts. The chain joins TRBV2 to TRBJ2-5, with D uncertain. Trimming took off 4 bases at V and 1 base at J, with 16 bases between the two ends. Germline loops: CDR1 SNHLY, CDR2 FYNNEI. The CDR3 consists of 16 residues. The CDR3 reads CASSGRSEISQETQYF. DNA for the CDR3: TGTGCCAGCAGTGGAAGAAGCGAAATAAGCCAAGAGACCCAGTACTTC.